This T cell receptor beta chain was identified during a study of CD8+CD57+ T cells in acquired aplastic anemia (dated by TCRdb to between 2017 and 2018). About the full investigation: Extracted DNA from sorted CD4+ and CD8+ cells averaged 3.2 ug, ranging from about 0.18 to 27.4 ug. Mean read counts for healthy donor samples were around 10 million for CD4+ cells and 11 million to 14 million for CD8+ cells. What the work shows at the level of the full study, not this receptor alone: Patients and healthy controls showed no significant difference in CD8+ Simpson's diversity (P=0.060). Fewer than 30 CD8+ CDR3 sequences were found in both patients and controls but appeared to be highly expressed in patients and within the immunodominant clones of the patients.

With respect to this clonotype: The specificity of this receptor is unknown. Per-base quality was not reported, and no clone a single base away is much larger than it.

In the study, sorted CD4+ and CD8+ blood T cells from patients with severe aplastic anemia and from healthy subjects underwent deep sequencing of TCR repertoires. Ficoll-Paque density gradient centrifugation was used to isolate peripheral blood mononuclear cells. Before DNA extraction, CD4+ and CD8+ T cells were sorted with FACS or magnetic beads. Genomic DNA served as template for TCR beta VDJ combination and CDR3 sequence profiling. An Illumina HiSeq 2000 was used for TCR repertoire sequencing. Processing in the source paper ran as follows. TRBV/TRBJ rearrangement plots, CDR3 size and DJ length profiles, and Simpson's diversity index were used to evaluate the repertoires. Whichever DNA sequence was most abundant in the deep sequencing data was defined as the immunodominant clone. CDR3 amino acid sequences were checked for sharing across subjects and were also compared against the VDJdb database and published repertoires. TCRdb's own reprocessing of the public reads used fastp at Q25 and MiXCR and kept productive beta chains. Duplicate CDR3 protein sequences are folded into a single record with the most common DNA and genes. TCRdb, not the authors, supplied the V and J calls. In all, the sample holds roughly 200,000 distinct CDR3 sequences, and around 60% of those were seen once. 25% to 30% of the sample is held by the ten biggest clonotypes.

This receptor was taken from a human donor in good health. The material sequenced was sorted CD4+, CD8+, or CD8+CD57+ T cells (not recorded which) from PBMCs.

The CDR3 region reads CASSLGVGDSPLHF. The base sequence is TGTGCCAGCAGCTTAGGGGTTGGTGATTCACCCCTCCACTTT. The rearranged chain carries TRBV7-2 and TRBJ1-6; the D gene is not confidently resolved. In the germline V gene, CDR1 corresponds to SGHTA and CDR2 to FQGNSA. Counted from cysteine to phenylalanine, this CDR3 has 14 amino acids. The entry retains the CDR3 DNA only, 42 bases that are in frame from base 1. V loses 1 base, J loses 8 bases, and the germline ends lie 9 bases apart.